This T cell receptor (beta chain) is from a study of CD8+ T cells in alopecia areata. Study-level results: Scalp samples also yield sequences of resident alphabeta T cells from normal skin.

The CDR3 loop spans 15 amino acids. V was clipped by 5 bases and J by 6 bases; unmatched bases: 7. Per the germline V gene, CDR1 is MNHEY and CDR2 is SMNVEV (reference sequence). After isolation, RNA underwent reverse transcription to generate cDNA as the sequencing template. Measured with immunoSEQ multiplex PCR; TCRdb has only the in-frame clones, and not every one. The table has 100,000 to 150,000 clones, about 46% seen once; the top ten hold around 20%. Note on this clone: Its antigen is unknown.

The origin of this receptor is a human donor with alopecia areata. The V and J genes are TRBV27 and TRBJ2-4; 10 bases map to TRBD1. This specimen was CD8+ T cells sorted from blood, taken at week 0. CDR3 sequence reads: CASSPTGGHVNIQYF. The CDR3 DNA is TGTGCCAGCAGTCCGACAGGGGGCCATGTAAACATTCAGTACTTC.